This T cell receptor (beta chain) was sequenced during a study of CD8 T cells in Susac syndrome. The authors reverse transcribed about 0.5 to 1 ug RNA with random hexamers. A single record per CDR3 protein comes from TCRdb applying MiXCR to the immunoSEQ multiplex PCR reads. The data contain approximately 230,000 distinct CDR3 sequences, just over 90% of them singletons. This CDR3 contains 16 residues. Deletions cut 2 bases from V and 4 bases from J, with 17 bases between. CDR1 MNHNY and CDR2 SVGAGI come from the germline V gene (reference sequence). The sequence derives from a human donor with multiple sclerosis. The genes are TRBV6-6 and TRBJ1-1; D call uncertain. Sequenced material: CD4+ T cells from PBMCs. This CDR3 is CASSYDRAPRVTEAFF. Written as DNA, the CDR3 is TGTGCCAGCAGTTACGACCGGGCTCCAAGGGTCACTGAAGCTTTCTTT.